The clone carrying this T cell receptor beta chain was picked up one time. Per the original data handling: Scientists estimated how many nucleated cells there were by amplifying reference gene primers. Data came from immunoSEQ multiplex PCR; TCRdb stores just in-frame clones and leaves some out. V and J calls and clone size are as listed in that table; D and trimming were resolved from the DNA. The sample lists about 140,000 clones, roughly 79% occurring once. This sample stems from a study of blood T cell repertoires in COVID-19. Study summary: The origin of the acute and convalescent COVID-19 samples was the United States, Italy and Spain.

Germline V CDR1 and CDR2: WNHNN, SYGVQD (reference sequence). V dropped 11 bases and J dropped 1 base, with 18 bases sitting between them. The CDR3 length is 15 residues. The chain has TRBV10-1 and TRBJ2-1; perhaps TRBD2 as D (5 bases). The TCR originated in a woman aged 60-70 years with acute or convalescent COVID-19. Specimen: peripheral blood. CDR3 sequence: CASSPASRSYNEQFF. CDR3 sequence (DNA): TGCGCCTCAAGCCCGGCTAGCAGATCCTACAATGAGCAGTTCTTC.